The next 14 T cell receptor beta chains were all read from a single sample in a study of cytomegalovirus exposure and HLA in healthy donors. Primers for the PCR totalled 60 Vbeta and 13 Jbeta. Profiling relied on immunoSEQ multiplex PCR, and the TCRdb table lists in-frame clones only, not all of them. The data show 150,000 to 200,000 clones, almost 80% seen once. The sample taken for sequencing was PBMCs. The receptors derive from a man younger than 35 in good health and CMV-seropositive.

This clone is a singleton in its sample. The chain is built from TRBV6-5 and TRBJ2-7; TRBD1 matches 8 bases. V shed 2 bases and J 3 bases; nucleotides not matched to a gene: 9. Germline V gives CDR1 MNHEY, CDR2 SVGAGI. CDR3 length equals 16 residues. The CDR3 sequence: CASSYGPQGENYEQYF. The CDR3 DNA reads TGTGCCAGCAGTTACGGCCCACAGGGGGAGAACTACGAGCAGTACTTC.

The V and J genes are TRBV4-1 and TRBJ2-7; a weak D match, TRBD2 (5 bases). The germline V gene encodes CDR1 MGHRA and CDR2 YSYEKL. V shed 3 bases and J shed 5 bases, with 11 bases lying between them. This CDR3 has 13 amino acids. In DNA form, the CDR3 reads TGCGCCAGCAGCCAGGCAACTAGTCACGAGCAGTACTTC. Residues: CASSQATSHEQYF.

The rearrangement joins TRBV15 to TRBJ2-3; possible D gene TRBD1, 6 bases. Trimming shortened V by 5 bases and J by 3 bases, and 15 bases separated the two germline ends. Germline CDR1 LNHNV, CDR2 YYDKDF (reference sequence). The CDR3 spans 15 residues. In DNA, the CDR3 is TGTGCCACCAGCCGTCAGTGGGGGCCAACAGATACGCAGTATTTT. Protein: CATSRQWGPTDTQYF.

The J gene is TRBJ2-2, the V gene TRBV7-8; 8 positions agree with TRBD2. V was clipped by 5 bases and J by 6 bases; unmatched bases: 11. Germline CDR1 is SGHVS and CDR2 is FQNEAQ. CDR3 size: 16 residues. This CDR3 reads CASSPPRVGLAGELFF. In DNA form, the CDR3 reads TGTGCCAGCAGCCCCCCGAGGGTGGGACTAGCCGGGGAGCTGTTTTTT.

J is TRBJ2-2 and V is TRBV19; 9 nucleotides align to TRBD1. Trimming at V came to 5 bases and at J to 9 bases, leaving 10 bases not matched to a gene. Germline V CDR1 and CDR2: LNHDA, SQIVND (reference sequence). The CDR3 is 15 amino acids. CDR3: CASSGRDRVLRELFF. Written as DNA, the CDR3 is TGTGCCAGTAGTGGCCGGGACAGGGTGCTCCGGGAGCTGTTTTTT.

This chain links TRBV27 with TRBJ2-7; D perhaps matches TRBD1 (6 bases). Trimming took off 3 bases at V and 5 bases at J, with 11 bases between the two ends. There are 13 residues in the CDR3. Germline V gene sequence: CDR1 MNHEY, CDR2 SMNVEV (reference sequence). The CDR3 DNA reads TGTGCCAGCAGTTTGAACAGGGTTAACGAGCAGTACTTC. It codes for CASSLNRVNEQYF.

The CDR3, as DNA: TGCGCCAGCAGCCAATCTCTAGCGGTTGGATTATCCTACGAGCAGTACTTC. Protein sequence: CASSQSLAVGLSYEQYF. This chain joins TRBV4-3 and TRBJ2-7; TRBD2 matches at 7 bases. Germline lookup yields CDR1 LGHNA and CDR2 YSLEER. The CDR3 consists of 17 residues. V was clipped by 2 bases and J by 1 base; unmatched bases: 11.

V usage is TRBV5-1 and J usage is TRBJ1-2; TRBD1 agrees at 7 bases. V shed 4 bases, J shed 4 bases, and the junction held 7 bases outside the gene matches. The CDR3 consists of 14 residues. The germline V gene has CDR1 SGHRS and CDR2 YFSETQ. CDR3 coding DNA: TGCGCCAGCAGCCCGGGACAGACCTTCTATGGCTACACCTTC. This sequence encodes CASSPGQTFYGYTF.

This clone was seen a single time. The chain joins TRBV6-5 to TRBJ1-1; TRBD1 agrees at 8 bases. This CDR3 region has 14 residues. Per germline, CDR1 MNHEY and CDR2 SVGAGI. V lost 6 bases, J lost 4 bases, and 7 bases stayed unmatched. The CDR3 is CASSRGQARTEAFF. The CDR3 bases are TGTGCCAGCAGCAGGGGACAGGCCCGCACTGAAGCTTTCTTT.

This clone was picked up a small number of times. The chain links TRBV29-1 to TRBJ2-5; a weak D match, TRBD1 (6 bases). The V gene's germline CDR1 is SQVTM and CDR2 ANQGSEA. Trimming removed 3 bases at V and 3 bases at J, with 8 bases between. The CDR3 is 12 amino acids. CDR3 nucleotide sequence: TGCAGCGTTGATCCAGGGGAAGAGACCCAGTACTTC. Protein product: CSVDPGEETQYF. The entire variable domain, with the rest obtained from reference TRBV29-1 and TRBJ2-5, is as follows: SAVISQKPSRDICQRGTSLTIQCQVDSQVTMMFWYRQQPGQSLTLIATANQGSEATYESGFVIDKFPISRPNLTFSTLTVSNMSPEDSSIYLCSVDPGEETQYFGPGTRLLVL.

The chain couples TRBV4-1 to TRBJ1-5; the D is unclear. The CDR3 contains 14 residues. The V end was cut by 0 bases, the J end by 4 bases, with 7 bases between. The germline V gene has CDR1 MGHRA and CDR2 YSYEKL. The CDR3 is CASSQDLLNQPQHF. The CDR3 coding sequence is TGCGCCAGCAGCCAAGACCTCCTAAATCAGCCCCAGCATTTT.

The rearrangement uses TRBV6-5 and TRBJ1-1, with 8 bases that match TRBD1. Germline lookup yields CDR1 MNHEY and CDR2 SVGAGI. V lost 4 bases to trimming and J lost 3 bases; unmatched junction nucleotides: 10. The CDR3 spans 16 residues. The DNA of the CDR3 is TGTGCCAGCAGTTCATCCCTTCAGGGGGCTCACACTGAAGCTTTCTTT. Translated, it gives CASSSSLQGAHTEAFF.

This clone was picked up a small number of times. This sequence joins TRBV14 and TRBJ1-5; D uncertain. The CDR3 consists of 13 residues. V was clipped by 4 bases and J by 4 bases, with 8 bases between them. The germline gives CDR1 SGHDN, CDR2 FVKESK. CDR3 coding DNA: TGTGCCAGCAGCCGGAGCCTTAATCAGCCCCAGCATTTT. It encodes CASSRSLNQPQHF.

The chain combines TRBV19 with TRBJ1-5; no clear D. The germline gives CDR1 LNHDA, CDR2 SQIVND (reference sequence). V lost 3 bases, J lost 7 bases, and 10 bases lay in between. This CDR3 region has 13 residues. The CDR3 sequence: CASSIKGGQPQHF. The CDR3, as DNA: TGTGCCAGTAGTATTAAAGGAGGGCAGCCCCAGCATTTT.